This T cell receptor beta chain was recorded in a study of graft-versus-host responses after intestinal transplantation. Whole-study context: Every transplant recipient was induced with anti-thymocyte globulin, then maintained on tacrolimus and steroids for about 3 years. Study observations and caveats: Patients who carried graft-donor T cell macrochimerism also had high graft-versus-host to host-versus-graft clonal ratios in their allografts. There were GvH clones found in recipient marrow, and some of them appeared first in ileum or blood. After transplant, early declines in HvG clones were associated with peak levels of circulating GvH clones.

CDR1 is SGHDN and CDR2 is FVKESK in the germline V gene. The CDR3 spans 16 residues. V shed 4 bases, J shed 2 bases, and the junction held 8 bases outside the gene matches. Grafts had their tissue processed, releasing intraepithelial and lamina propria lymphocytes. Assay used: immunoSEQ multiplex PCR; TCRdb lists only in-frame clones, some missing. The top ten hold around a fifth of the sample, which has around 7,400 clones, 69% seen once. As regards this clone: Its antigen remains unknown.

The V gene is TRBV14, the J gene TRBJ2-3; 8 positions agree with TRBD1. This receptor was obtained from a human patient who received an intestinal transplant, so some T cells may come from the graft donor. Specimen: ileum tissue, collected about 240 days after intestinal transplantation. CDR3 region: CASSPPPGQVTDTQYF. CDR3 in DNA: TGTGCCAGCAGCCCTCCGCCGGGACAGGTCACAGATACGCAGTATTTT.